This passage covers 11 T cell receptor beta chains from one sample sequenced in a study of shared clonotypes between healthy human individuals. Generated by immunoSEQ multiplex PCR, the TCRdb table keeps only in-frame clones and is missing some. The sample lists approximately 2.5 million clones; approximately 93% were seen once. The material sequenced was naive CD4+ T cells from PBMCs. This sample's subset: CD45RA+ positively selected. The source of these receptors is a man aged 18 to 30 in good health. Some clones in this sample may be carry-over from other donors' samples.

The chain uses TRBV5-8 and TRBJ2-7; TRBD2 matches 7 bases. Germline CDR1 reads SGHTS; CDR2 reads YDEGEE. V lost 0 bases and J lost 2; bases outside the gene matches: 8. There are 16 residues in the CDR3. DNA for the CDR3: TGTGCCAGCAGCTTGGGGACGGGAGGCGCCCCCTACGAGCAGTACTTC. Protein: CASSLGTGGAPYEQYF.

V and J are TRBV2 and TRBJ1-1; D not resolved. Germline V gene data show CDR1 as SNHLY and CDR2 as FYNNEI. The CDR3 consists of 14 residues. V was pared by 8 bases and J by 1 base, with 14 bases between. The CDR3 here is CASGSRAQNTEAFF. The CDR3 bases are TGTGCCAGCGGTAGTCGGGCCCAGAACACTGAAGCTTTCTTT. The whole variable domain, remainder taken from reference TRBV2 and TRBJ1-1, is EPEVTQTPSHQVTQMGQEVILRCVPISNHLYFYWYRQILGQKVEFLVSFYNNEISEKSEIFDDQFSVERPDGSNFTLKIRSTKLEDSAMYFCASGSRAQNTEAFFGQGTRLTVV.

The chain combines TRBV29-1 with TRBJ2-1; D unclear. Trimming left V 6 bases short and J 4 bases short, with 10 bases between. Germline-derived CDR1 and CDR2 are SQVTM and ANQGSEA. This CDR3 has 12 residues. CDR3 loop: CSVLPRYNEQFF. CDR3 in DNA: TGCAGCGTCCTCCCGAGGTACAATGAGCAGTTCTTC.

The chain recombines TRBV6-5 with TRBJ2-3; D unclear. The CDR3 consists of 14 residues. The V gene lost 4 bases and the J gene lost 3 bases, with 11 bases spanning the gap. Germline CDR1 reads MNHEY; CDR2 reads SVGAGI. CDR3 nucleotides: TGTGCCAGCAGTTCCCCGGGTATAACAGATACGCAGTATTTT. Residues: CASSSPGITDTQYF.

The chain uses TRBV11-2 and TRBJ2-3; D ambiguous. The V gene's germline CDR1 is SGHAT and CDR2 FQNNGV. Trimming pared 1 base from V and 0 bases from J, leaving 17 bases between. The CDR3 sequence is 18 residues long. CDR3 in DNA: TGTGCCAGCAGCTTAGGGGTTTTTAGGACCCCTAGCACAGATACGCAGTATTTT. Encoded protein: CASSLGVFRTPSTDTQYF. Variable domain in full (rest from reference TRBV11-2 and TRBJ2-3): EAGVAQSPRYKIIEKRQSVAFWCNPISGHATLYWYQQILGQGPKLLIQFQNNGVVDDSQLPKDRFSAERLKGVDSTLKIQPAKLEDSAVYLCASSLGVFRTPSTDTQYFGPGTRLTVL.

Written as DNA, the CDR3 is TGTGCCAGCAGCTTAGTTTGGGCAACTAATGAAAAACTGTTTTTT. Translating gives CASSLVWATNEKLFF. The V call is TRBV7-8, the J call TRBJ1-4; D remains unclear. The CDR3 extends over 15 amino acids. V dropped 1 base and J dropped 0 bases, with 6 bases sitting between them. CDR1 and CDR2 from the germline V gene are SGHVS and FQNEAQ.

Worth noting for this clone: This sample also contains other DNA sequences that code for the same CDR3. This sequence joins TRBV5-1 and TRBJ1-1; D unclear. With 2 bases removed from V and 2 bases from J, the gap between germline ends came to 7 bases. Germline V gives CDR1 SGHRS, CDR2 YFSETQ. This CDR3 has 13 amino acids. This CDR3 is CASSFDSNTEAFF. The DNA for the CDR3 is TGCGCCAGCAGCTTCGACTCAAACACTGAAGCTTTCTTT.

The CDR3 spells CASSPTGPHEQFF. In DNA form, the CDR3 reads TGTGCCAGCAGCCCAACAGGGCCCCATGAGCAGTTCTTC. This rearrangement joins TRBV7-3 to TRBJ2-1; possible D gene TRBD1, 6 bases. The V end lost 5 bases, the J end lost 8 bases, and 13 bases lay between the germline ends. The germline V gene has CDR1 SGHTA and CDR2 FQGTGA. The CDR3 extends over 13 amino acids. Looking up the rest from reference TRBV7-3 and TRBJ2-1 gives the full variable domain: GAGVSQTPSNKVTEKGKYVELRCDPISGHTALYWYRQSLGQGPEFLIYFQGTGAADDSGLPNDRFFAVRPEGSVSTLKIQRTERGDSAVYLCASSPTGPHEQFFGPGTRLTVL.

V is TRBV29-1 and J is TRBJ1-1; 9 bases line up with TRBD1. Germline V gene sequence: CDR1 SQVTM, CDR2 ANQGSEA. The CDR3 contains 14 residues. V dropped 7 bases and J dropped 5; count of bases not matched to a gene: 11. CDR3 residues: CSANRGQGWTEAFF. Written as DNA, the CDR3 is TGCAGCGCTAACAGGGGGCAGGGGTGGACTGAAGCTTTCTTT.

Note on this clone: This sample also contains other DNA sequences that code for the same CDR3. This sequence joins TRBV6-5 and TRBJ2-7; 9 positions agree with TRBD1. CDR3 size: 14 residues. Trimming at V came to 5 bases and at J to 3 bases, leaving 5 bases not matched to a gene. Germline V gives CDR1 MNHEY, CDR2 SVGAGI. CDR3 residues: CASSRRDRDYEQYF. CDR3 DNA: TGTGCCAGCAGTCGCCGGGACAGGGACTACGAGCAGTACTTC.

V and J are TRBV27 and TRBJ2-5; D might be TRBD1 or TRBD2, each matching 5 bases. V dropped 2 bases and J dropped 4 bases, with 11 bases sitting between them. The CDR3 spans 14 residues. Per germline, CDR1 MNHEY and CDR2 SMNVEV (reference sequence). The CDR3 DNA reads as TGTGCCAGCAGTTTAGGGACCGTTGGAGAGACCCAGTACTTC. Residues: CASSLGTVGETQYF.